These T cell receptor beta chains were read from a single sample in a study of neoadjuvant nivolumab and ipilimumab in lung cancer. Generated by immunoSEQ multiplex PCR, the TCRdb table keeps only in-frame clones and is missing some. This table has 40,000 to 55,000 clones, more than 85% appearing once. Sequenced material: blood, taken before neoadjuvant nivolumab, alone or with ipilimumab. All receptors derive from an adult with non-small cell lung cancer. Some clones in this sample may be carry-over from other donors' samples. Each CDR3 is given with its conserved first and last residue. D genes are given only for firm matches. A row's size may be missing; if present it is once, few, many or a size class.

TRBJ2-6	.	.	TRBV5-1	CASSLSSAGANVLTF	TGCGCCAGCAGCTTGTCCTCGGCCGGGGCCAACGTCCTGACTTTC
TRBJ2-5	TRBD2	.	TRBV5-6	CASSRRLAGQETQYF	TGTGCCAGCAGCCGCCGACTAGCGGGACAAGAGACCCAGTACTTC
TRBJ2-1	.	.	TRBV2	CASWGVSQFF	TGTGCCTCCTGGGGCGTCTCGCAGTTCTTC
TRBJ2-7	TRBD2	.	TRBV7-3	CASSSGLAGAEQYF	TGTGCCAGCAGCTCAGGACTAGCGGGAGCCGAGCAGTACTTC
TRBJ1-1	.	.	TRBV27	CASSLRGYTEAFF	TGTGCCAGCAGTTTAAGAGGATACACTGAAGCTTTCTTT
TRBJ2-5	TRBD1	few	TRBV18	CASSSRTGKETQYF	TGTGCCAGCTCAAGCCGGACAGGGAAAGAGACCCAGTACTTC
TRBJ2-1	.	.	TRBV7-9	CASSLGRVEQFF	TGTGCCAGCAGCTTAGGCAGGGTCGAGCAGTTCTTC
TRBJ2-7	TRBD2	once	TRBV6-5	CASRPLAGLYEQYF	TGTGCCAGCAGACCCTTAGCGGGACTTTACGAGCAGTACTTC
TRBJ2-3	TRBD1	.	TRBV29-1	CSVRDSLTDTQYF	TGCAGCGTCAGGGACAGCCTCACAGATACGCAGTATTTT
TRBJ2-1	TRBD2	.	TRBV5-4	CASSPGLAGGPGEQFF	TGTGCCAGCAGCCCCGGCCTAGCGGGAGGGCCCGGTGAGCAGTTCTTC
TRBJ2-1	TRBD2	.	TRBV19	CASSIVGSGRSEQFF	TGTGCCAGTAGTATAGTTGGTAGCGGGAGAAGTGAGCAGTTCTTC
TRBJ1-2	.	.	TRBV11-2	CASSLDRAPGYTF	TGTGCCAGCAGCTTAGACAGGGCCCCTGGCTACACCTTC
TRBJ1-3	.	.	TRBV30	CAYMGRVGNTIYF	TGTGCCTATATGGGCAGGGTTGGAAACACCATATATTTT
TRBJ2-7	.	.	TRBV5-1	CASSLGGGSDEQYF	TGCGCCAGCAGCTTGGGGGGAGGAAGCGACGAGCAGTACTTC
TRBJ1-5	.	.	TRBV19	CASSKGNQPQHF	TGTGCCAGTAGTAAAGGAAATCAGCCCCAGCATTTT
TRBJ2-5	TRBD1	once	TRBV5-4	CASSPGQEETQYF	TGTGCCAGCAGCCCGGGACAGGAAGAGACCCAGTACTTC
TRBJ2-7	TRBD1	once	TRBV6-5	CASRTTGTGYGEQYF	TGTGCCAGCAGAACGACCGGGACAGGGTACGGCGAGCAGTACTTC
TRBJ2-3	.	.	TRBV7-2	CASSTRESPPDTQYF	TGTGCCAGCAGCACCCGGGAGTCCCCCCCAGATACGCAGTATTTT
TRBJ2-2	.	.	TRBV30	CAWSVSTGRTNTGELFF	TGTGCCTGGAGTGTATCAACAGGGCGGACGAACACCGGGGAGCTGTTTTTT
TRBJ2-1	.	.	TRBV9	CASSTAGLNNEQFF	TGTGCCAGCAGCACCGCCGGACTGAACAATGAGCAGTTCTTC
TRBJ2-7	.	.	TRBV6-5	CASSYSTLGSYEQYF	TGTGCCAGCAGTTACTCGACTTTAGGCTCCTACGAGCAGTACTTC
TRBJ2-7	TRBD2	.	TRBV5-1	CASSLRKGLADLNYEQYF	TGCGCCAGCAGTCTTCGGAAGGGACTAGCGGACCTGAACTACGAGCAGTACTTC
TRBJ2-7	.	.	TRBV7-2	CASSLGGVRQTLSYEQYF	TGTGCCAGCAGCTTAGGAGGGGTGCGGCAAACTCTCTCCTACGAGCAGTACTTC
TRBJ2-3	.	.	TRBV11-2	CASSSRARLSTDTQYF	TGTGCCAGCAGCTCCCGCGCAAGACTGAGCACAGATACGCAGTATTTT
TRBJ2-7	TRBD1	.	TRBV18	CASRMGTGTWEQYF	TGTGCCAGCCGAATGGGGACAGGGACCTGGGAGCAGTACTTC
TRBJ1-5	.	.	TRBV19	CASSIGSTQPQHF	TGTGCCAGTAGTATAGGGTCAACTCAGCCCCAGCATTTT
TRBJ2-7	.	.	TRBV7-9	CASSFWVGSSYEQYF	TGTGCCAGCAGCTTTTGGGTGGGGTCCTCCTACGAGCAGTACTTC
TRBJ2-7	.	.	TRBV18	CASSSSYEQYF	TGTGCCAGCTCGAGCTCCTACGAGCAGTACTTC
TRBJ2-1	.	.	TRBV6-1	CASSAQRPEQFF	TGTGCCAGCAGTGCCCAGCGCCCTGAGCAGTTCTTC
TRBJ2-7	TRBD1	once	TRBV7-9	CASSFGDRVSYEQYF	TGTGCCAGCAGCTTCGGGGACAGGGTGTCCTACGAGCAGTACTTC
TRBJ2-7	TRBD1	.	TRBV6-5	CASSSSRDRGLHEQYF	TGTGCCAGCAGTTCTTCACGGGACAGGGGGCTACACGAGCAGTACTTC
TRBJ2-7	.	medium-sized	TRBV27	CASSLRLVGEQYF	TGTGCCAGCAGTTTAAGGTTGGTGGGGGAGCAGTACTTC
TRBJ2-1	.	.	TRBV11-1	CASSLMSYNEQFF	TGTGCCAGCAGCTTGATGTCCTACAATGAGCAGTTCTTC
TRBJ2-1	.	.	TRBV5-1	CASRPGQPNNEQFF	TGCGCCAGCCGACCGGGACAACCTAACAATGAGCAGTTCTTC
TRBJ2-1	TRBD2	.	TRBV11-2	CASSPQASGRAQVEQFF	TGTGCCAGCAGCCCGCAAGCTAGCGGGAGGGCGCAGGTTGAGCAGTTCTTC
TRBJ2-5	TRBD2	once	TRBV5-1	CASSTGGGETQYF	TGCGCCAGCAGCACGGGGGGTGGGGAGACCCAGTACTTC
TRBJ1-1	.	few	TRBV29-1	CSAKWGGTEAFF	TGCAGCGCCAAATGGGGAGGGACTGAAGCTTTCTTT
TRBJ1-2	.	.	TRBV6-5	CASSEGLHGYTF	TGTGCCAGCAGCGAAGGGTTGCATGGCTACACCTTC
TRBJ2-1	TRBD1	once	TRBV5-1	CASSPLDRGNEQFF	TGCGCCAGCAGCCCCCTGGACAGGGGCAATGAGCAGTTCTTC
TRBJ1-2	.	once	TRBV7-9	CASSPRDGRSYGYTF	TGTGCCAGCAGCCCCCGGGATGGCAGATCCTATGGCTACACCTTC
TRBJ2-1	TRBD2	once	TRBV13	CASSLGWASGINEQFF	TGTGCCAGCAGCTTAGGGTGGGCTAGCGGGATAAATGAGCAGTTCTTC
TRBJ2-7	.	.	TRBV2	CASSELPTRGEQYF	TGTGCCAGCAGTGAACTTCCCACCCGGGGCGAGCAGTACTTC
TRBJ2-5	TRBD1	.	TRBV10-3	CAISDGTAEETQYF	TGTGCCATCAGTGATGGGACAGCTGAAGAGACCCAGTACTTC